What follows are 30 T cell receptor beta chains derived from one specimen sequenced in a study of response to subunit inactivated influenza vaccine. A single record per CDR3 protein comes from TCRdb applying MiXCR to the RT-PCR reads. The sample records 650,000 to 850,000 distinct CDR3 sequences, approximately 13% being singletons. The source was PBMCs from blood, collected around 15 days before vaccination. The receptors here all came from a middle-aged man who received an inactivated influenza vaccine.

This clonotype was found many times. J is TRBJ2-3 and V is TRBV12-3 or TRBV12-4; TRBD1 matches at 8 bases. The CDR3 has 16 residues. The junction had 8 bases not matched to a gene; V was cut back by 3 bases and J by 3 bases. This chain's CDR3 is CASSFSVQGATDTQYF. CDR3 nucleotide sequence: TGTGCCAGCAGTTTTTCAGTGCAGGGGGCAACAGATACGCAGTATTTT.

This chain connects TRBV6-2 or TRBV6-3 to TRBJ1-1; D gene uncertain. Germline values: CDR1 MNHEY, CDR2 SVGEGT. Trimming stripped 7 bases from V and 0 bases from J, with 12 bases between. CDR3 length: 14 amino acids. The CDR3 here is CASTRQPLNTEAFF. The CDR3 region has the DNA TGTGCCAGCACCCGACAACCCCTGAACACTGAAGCTTTCTTT.

A few counts support this clonotype. The rearrangement joins TRBV4-2 to TRBJ1-1, with TRBD1 as a possible D gene (5 bases). V was trimmed by 3 bases and J by 4 bases, leaving 9 bases between them. This CDR3 comprises 13 residues. Germline V gene sequence: CDR1 LGHNA, CDR2 YNFKEQ. CDR3 DNA sequence: TGTGCCAGCAGCCAGGCGGGACGCACTGAAGCTTTCTTT. As protein: CASSQAGRTEAFF.

The chain employs TRBV5-1 and TRBJ2-4, with D unresolved. This CDR3 contains 18 residues. V was shortened by 5 bases and J by 0 bases, with 21 bases between the two germline ends. The germline CDR1 and CDR2 sequences are SGHRS and YFSETQ. The CDR3 DNA sequence: TGCGCCAGCAGTCTTGGGGATGAGACCCCCATAGCCAAAAACATTCAGTACTTC. As protein: CASSLGDETPIAKNIQYF.

V is TRBV20-1 and J is TRBJ2-3; 15 bases line up with TRBD2. The V and J ends lost 1 base and 2 bases, in that order; junction bases with no gene match: 7. Germline CDR1 and CDR2: DFQATT and SNEGSKA (reference sequence). The length of the CDR3 is 18 residues. CDR3: CSARGTGLAGGHTDTQYF. CDR3 nucleotides: TGCAGTGCTAGAGGAACCGGACTAGCGGGAGGGCACACAGATACGCAGTATTTT.

The chain is built from TRBV6-2 or TRBV6-3 and TRBJ2-1; D might be TRBD1 or TRBD2, each matching 7 bases. V lost 0 bases, J lost 8 bases, and 14 bases lay in between. The germline CDR1 and CDR2 sequences are MNHEY and SVGEGT. The CDR3 covers 15 residues. The CDR3 sequence: CASSYSQGGLDEQFF. The CDR3 bases are TGTGCCAGCAGTTACTCCCAGGGGGGGCTTGATGAGCAGTTCTTC.

The rearrangement joins TRBV7-2 to TRBJ2-6; D not certain. Germline loops: CDR1 SGHTA, CDR2 FQGNSA. V was cut by 2 bases and J by 4 bases, with 9 bases left in between. The CDR3 totals 15 residues. The CDR3 protein is CASSLWHSGANVLTF. For the CDR3, the DNA is TGTGCCAGCAGCTTATGGCATTCCGGGGCCAACGTCCTGACTTTC.

The chain uses TRBV20-1 and TRBJ2-7; no clear D gene. Trimming pared 2 bases from V and 0 bases from J, leaving 14 bases between. The germline CDR1 and CDR2 sequences are DFQATT and SNEGSKA (reference sequence). The CDR3 extends over 15 amino acids. The CDR3 DNA follows: TGCAGTGCTAGATATTGGGCTCCGAGCTCCTACGAGCAGTACTTC. Amino acids: CSARYWAPSSYEQYF.

This chain joins TRBV5-1 and TRBJ2-5; TRBD1 aligns across 9 bases. The CDR3 spans 14 residues. With 3 bases clipped from V and 5 bases from J, the junction kept 5 bases outside the gene matches. From germline, CDR1 is SGHRS and CDR2 YFSETQ. The CDR3 bases are TGCGCCAGCAGCTCGGACAGGGGAAAGGAGACCCAGTACTTC. Residues: CASSSDRGKETQYF.

V and J are TRBV6-5 and TRBJ1-2; 9 bases match TRBD1. The germline V gene encodes CDR1 MNHEY and CDR2 SVGAGI. This CDR3 is 15 amino acids long. V lost 4 bases, J lost 4 bases, and 7 bases stayed unmatched. CDR3 residues: CASSSPGQGRYGYTF. DNA of the CDR3: TGTGCCAGCAGTTCCCCGGGACAGGGCCGCTATGGCTACACCTTC.

Concerning this clonotype: Possible read error: a much larger clone is one base away. The CDR3 reads CASSYAVRAASTETQYF. For the CDR3, the DNA is TGTGCCAGCAGTTACGCGGTTCGGGCGGCTTCCACAGAGACGCAGTATTTT. This chain uses TRBV6-5 with TRBJ2-3; D is ambiguous. This CDR3 is 17 amino acids long. Germline V lookup: CDR1 MNHEY, CDR2 SVGAGI.

A few counts support this clonotype. The chain uses TRBV28 and TRBJ2-7; TRBD1 agrees at 7 bases. The CDR3 covers 18 residues. Looked up from germline, CDR1 is MDHEN and CDR2 is SYDVKM. V gave up 1 base and J gave up 0 bases; unmatched junction bases: 12. CDR3 in DNA: TGTGCCAGCAGTTTATCTGATCACAGGGGTTACACCTCCTACGAGCAGTACTTC. The encoded protein is CASSLSDHRGYTSYEQYF.

This clonotype was detected many times. The CDR3 loop reads CATRQGADTEAFF. CDR3 coding DNA: TGTGCCACCAGACAGGGGGCGGACACTGAAGCTTTCTTT. The gene calls are TRBV10-3 and TRBJ1-1; 10 bases fit TRBD1. The CDR3 totals 13 residues. Germline CDR1 reads ENHRY; CDR2 reads SYGVKD. With 10 bases clipped from V and 3 bases from J, the junction kept 5 bases outside the gene matches.

The chain has TRBV10-3 and TRBJ1-1, with D unresolved. This CDR3 contains 15 residues. Germline assignment: CDR1 ENHRY and CDR2 SYGVKD. V gave up 2 bases and J gave up 0 bases, with 10 bases separating them. In DNA, the CDR3 is TGTGCCATCAGTGAGACGAATGCATTGAACACTGAAGCTTTCTTT. It translates to CAISETNALNTEAFF.

This clonotype appeared a few times. The chain combines TRBV20-1 with TRBJ1-1; a weak D match, TRBD1 (5 bases). Germline V gives CDR1 DFQATT, CDR2 SNEGSKA (reference sequence). This CDR3 is built from 13 residues. Trimming left V 6 bases short and J 1 base short, with 12 bases between. CDR3 protein: CSAAGRRNTEAFF. The CDR3 nucleotides are TGCAGTGCCGCGGGACGGAGGAACACTGAAGCTTTCTTT.

This clonotype was observed a handful of times. The chain joins TRBV27 to TRBJ2-7; D unclear. Germline assignment: CDR1 MNHEY and CDR2 SMNVEV (reference sequence). Trimming took off 9 bases at V and 0 bases at J, with 9 bases between the two ends. The CDR3 totals 12 residues. The CDR3 here is CASHTPSYEQYF. The DNA of the CDR3 is TGTGCCAGTCATACACCCTCCTACGAGCAGTACTTC.

This clonotype was seen a few times. This sequence joins TRBV20-1 and TRBJ2-1, with 10 bases lining up with TRBD2. Looked up from germline, CDR1 is DFQATT and CDR2 is SNEGSKA (reference sequence). The CDR3 is made up of 16 amino acids. V shed 7 bases and J 0 bases; nucleotides not matched to a gene: 9. CDR3 nucleotides: TGCAGTGTTTTAAGTAGCGGGAGGAGCTCCTACAATGAGCAGTTCTTC. As protein: CSVLSSGRSSYNEQFF.

This clonotype has a handful of counts. This chain uses TRBV27 with TRBJ2-1; D not certain. V gave up 3 bases and J gave up 15 bases, with 6 bases separating them. Germline lookup yields CDR1 MNHEY and CDR2 SMNVEV (reference sequence). The CDR3 contains 9 residues. The CDR3 nucleotides are TGTGCCAGCAGTTTTTGGGGGTTCTTC. This encodes CASSFWGFF.

The genes are TRBV28 and TRBJ2-4, with 8 bases aligning to TRBD2. V was pared by 3 bases and J by 10 bases, with 8 bases of the junction left unmatched. The CDR3 length is 14 residues. Germline CDR1 reads MDHEN; CDR2 reads SYDVKM. The CDR3 DNA reads as TGTGCCAGCAGTTTGAGCGGGAGTCCCTTAATTCAGTACTTC. Its translation is CASSLSGSPLIQYF.

This chain joins TRBV20-1 and TRBJ2-3; 11 nucleotides match TRBD2. J was trimmed by 3 bases and V by 0 bases; bases with no gene match: 8. The CDR3 spans 17 residues. Germline CDR1 is DFQATT and CDR2 is SNEGSKA (reference sequence). CDR3 DNA: TGCAGTGCTAGAGATCTACTAGCGGGAGATTCAACAGATACGCAGTATTTT. It translates to CSARDLLAGDSTDTQYF.

The V gene is TRBV4-1, the J gene TRBJ1-3; D remains ambiguous. V gave up 1 base and J gave up 0 bases, with 13 bases separating them. Germline CDR1 MGHRA, CDR2 YSYEKL. The CDR3 sequence is 17 residues long. CDR3 protein: CASSQGVRLDSGNTIYF. The CDR3 DNA reads as TGCGCCAGCAGCCAAGGGGTCAGATTAGACTCTGGAAACACCATATATTTT.

The J gene is TRBJ1-2, the V gene TRBV30; tentatively, D is TRBD1 (6 bases). V was clipped by 1 base and J by 5 bases, with 14 bases between them. CDR1 GTSNPN and CDR2 SVGIG come from the germline V gene (reference sequence). CDR3 length equals 14 residues. In DNA, the CDR3 is TGTGCCTGGAGTGGAAACAGGGCCTTATATGGCTACACCTTC. This codes for CAWSGNRALYGYTF.

This clonotype was observed a few times. This chain links TRBV9 with TRBJ1-2, with 7 bases identical to TRBD1. In germline, CDR1 is SGDLS, CDR2 YYNGEE. The CDR3 consists of 14 residues. With 4 bases clipped from V and 5 bases from J, the junction kept 8 bases outside the gene matches. CDR3 bases: TGTGCCAGCAGCCCCCAGGAACAGGGGTATGGCTACACCTTC. It specifies CASSPQEQGYGYTF.

This clonotype was seen more than once but under ten times. This chain connects TRBV20-1 to TRBJ2-4, with 8 bases lining up with TRBD1. Losses at the gene ends were 2 bases for V and 3 bases for J; bases not matched to a gene: 6. The CDR3 has 15 amino acids. CDR1 and CDR2 from the germline V gene are DFQATT and SNEGSKA (reference sequence). CDR3 region: CSARSGTGLKNIQYF. DNA for the CDR3: TGCAGTGCTAGATCCGGGACAGGCCTCAAAAACATTCAGTACTTC.

This clonotype was detected a few times. J is TRBJ1-3 and V is TRBV2; D may be TRBD1 (5 bases). The CDR3 runs to 14 residues. From germline, CDR1 is SNHLY and CDR2 FYNNEI. V was cut by 7 bases and J by 3 bases, with 13 bases left in between. CDR3 DNA sequence: TGTGCCAGCACTGGGACCACGGGTGGAAACACCATATATTTT. This sequence encodes CASTGTTGGNTIYF.

This clonotype has ten or more counts. This sequence joins TRBV10-2 and TRBJ2-1, with a tentative D call TRBD2 (5 bases). The length of the CDR3 is 15 residues. Trimming took 4 bases from V and 2 from J, leaving 12 bases between them. CDR1 and CDR2 (germline): WSHSY, SAAADI. CDR3 nucleotides: TGCGCCAGCAGTGGAACGGGAAAGGCCTACAATGAGCAGTTCTTC. The encoded protein is CASSGTGKAYNEQFF.

The V call is TRBV20-1, the J call TRBJ2-7, with D tentatively TRBD2 (5 bases). The CDR3 covers 15 residues. V shed 0 bases and J shed 9 bases, with 21 bases lying between them. Germline lookup yields CDR1 DFQATT and CDR2 SNEGSKA (reference sequence). CDR3 sequence reads: CSARDPGRVWVGQYF. The CDR3 region has the DNA TGCAGTGCTAGAGACCCGGGAAGGGTGTGGGTTGGGCAGTACTTC.

The gene calls are TRBV20-1 and TRBJ2-1, with 15 bases identical to TRBD2. Trimming at V came to 3 bases and at J to 0 bases, leaving 6 bases not matched to a gene. Per the germline V gene, CDR1 is DFQATT and CDR2 is SNEGSKA (reference sequence). The CDR3 spans 18 residues. The CDR3 sequence: CSARGLAGGLSSYNEQFF. The CDR3 DNA follows: TGCAGTGCTAGGGGACTAGCGGGGGGTCTTAGCTCCTACAATGAGCAGTTCTTC.

This clonotype has just a few counts. The chain employs TRBV10-3 and TRBJ1-5; D remains ambiguous. CDR3 length: 15 residues. Trimming removed 2 bases from V and 0 bases from J, with 8 bases in between. In germline, CDR1 is ENHRY, CDR2 SYGVKD. CDR3 residues: CAISERQNSNQPQHF. CDR3 nucleotide sequence: TGTGCCATCAGTGAGAGGCAGAATAGCAATCAGCCCCAGCATTTT.

This clonotype was detected many times. V gene TRBV29-1 combines with J gene TRBJ2-1, with D perhaps assigned TRBD1 or TRBD2 (6 bases each). V lost 3 bases, J lost 3 bases, and 15 bases lay in between. The CDR3 extends over 15 amino acids. Germline CDR1 is SQVTM and CDR2 is ANQGSEA. The CDR3, as DNA: TGCAGCGTTGATGGGGGGCGAGACAGCTACAATGAGCAGTTCTTC. This sequence encodes CSVDGGRDSYNEQFF.